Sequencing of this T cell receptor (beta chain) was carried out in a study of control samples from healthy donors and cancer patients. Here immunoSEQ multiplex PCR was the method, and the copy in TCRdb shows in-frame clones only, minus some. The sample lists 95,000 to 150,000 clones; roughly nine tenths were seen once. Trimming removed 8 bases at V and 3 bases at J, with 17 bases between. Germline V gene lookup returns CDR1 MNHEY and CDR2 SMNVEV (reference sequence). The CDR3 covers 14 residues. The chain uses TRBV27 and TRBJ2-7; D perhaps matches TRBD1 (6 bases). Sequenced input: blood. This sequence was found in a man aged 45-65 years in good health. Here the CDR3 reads CASSDGQPNYEQYF. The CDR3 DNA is TGTGCCAGCTCGGATGGACAGCCGAACTACGAGCAGTACTTC.